This TCR beta chain was sequenced for a study of graft-versus-host responses after intestinal transplantation. Graft tissue processing released intraepithelial and lamina propria lymphocytes. Trimming removed 5 bases from V and 7 bases from J; junction bases left unmatched: 6. The CDR3 consists of 14 residues. The V gene's germline CDR1 is MNHEY and CDR2 SVGAGI. Using immunoSEQ multiplex PCR, the repertoire was profiled, and TCRdb retains in-frame clones only, with some absent. Here the sample spans about 11,000 clones, about 80% being singletons. The chain is built from TRBV6-5 and TRBJ2-1; 9 bases line up with TRBD2. The TCR was taken from a human patient who received an intestinal transplant, so some T cells may come from the graft donor. Material: ileum tissue, obtained 23 days after intestinal transplant. The CDR3 sequence: CASSETSGWNEQFF. The CDR3 nucleotides are TGTGCCAGCAGTGAAACTAGCGGGTGGAATGAGCAGTTCTTC.